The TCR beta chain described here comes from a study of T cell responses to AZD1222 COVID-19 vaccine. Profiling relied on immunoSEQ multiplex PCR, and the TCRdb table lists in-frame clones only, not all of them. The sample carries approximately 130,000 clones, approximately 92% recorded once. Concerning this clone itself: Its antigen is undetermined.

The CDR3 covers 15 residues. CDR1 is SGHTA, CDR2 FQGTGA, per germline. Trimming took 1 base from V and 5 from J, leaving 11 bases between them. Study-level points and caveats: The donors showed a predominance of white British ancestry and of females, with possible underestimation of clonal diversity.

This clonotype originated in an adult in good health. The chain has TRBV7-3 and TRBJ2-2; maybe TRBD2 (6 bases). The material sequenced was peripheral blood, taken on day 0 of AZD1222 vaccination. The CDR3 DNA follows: TGTGCCAGCAGCTTAAATGGGGGGAATACCGGGGAGCTGTTTTTT. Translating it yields CASSLNGGNTGELFF.